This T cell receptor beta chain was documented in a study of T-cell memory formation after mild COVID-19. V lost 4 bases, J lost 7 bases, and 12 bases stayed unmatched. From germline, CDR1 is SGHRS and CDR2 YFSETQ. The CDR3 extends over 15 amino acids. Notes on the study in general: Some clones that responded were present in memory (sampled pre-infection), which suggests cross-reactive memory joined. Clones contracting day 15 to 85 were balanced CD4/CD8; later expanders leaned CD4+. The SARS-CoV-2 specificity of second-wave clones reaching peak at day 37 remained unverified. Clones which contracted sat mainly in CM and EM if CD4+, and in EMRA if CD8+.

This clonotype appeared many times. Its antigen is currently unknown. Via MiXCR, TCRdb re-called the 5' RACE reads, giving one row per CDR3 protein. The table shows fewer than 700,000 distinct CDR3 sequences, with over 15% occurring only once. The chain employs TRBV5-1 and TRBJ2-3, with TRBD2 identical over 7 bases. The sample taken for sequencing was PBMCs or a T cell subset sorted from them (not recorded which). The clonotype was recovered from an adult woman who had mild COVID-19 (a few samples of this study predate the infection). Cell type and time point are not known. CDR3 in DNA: TGCGCCAGCAGCCCAGATGGGGGGGTCACCAATACGCAGTATTTT. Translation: CASSPDGGVTNTQYF.